What follows is one T cell receptor beta chain and its context. Germline values: CDR1 MGHRA, CDR2 YSYEKL. CDR3 size: 14 residues. The germline V and J ends were trimmed by 4 bases and 7 bases, with 17 bases remaining between them. A second PCR of roughly 6 to 12 cycles used a sample-barcoded 5' primer and a J-beta primer mix. TCRdb used MiXCR to reprocess the 5' RACE reads, holding one entry per CDR3 protein. The sample lists roughly 1.6 million distinct CDR3 sequences, almost 35% occurring once. This sample is drawn from a study of blood T cells in healthy people across ages. Sequencing was carried out using blood. This sequence was found in a woman under 40 in good health. The V gene is TRBV4-1, the J gene TRBJ2-7; tentatively, D is TRBD2 (6 bases). The CDR3 region is CASSPRGLFWEQYF. CDR3 bases: TGCGCCAGCAGCCCCCGAGGACTATTCTGGGAGCAGTACTTC.